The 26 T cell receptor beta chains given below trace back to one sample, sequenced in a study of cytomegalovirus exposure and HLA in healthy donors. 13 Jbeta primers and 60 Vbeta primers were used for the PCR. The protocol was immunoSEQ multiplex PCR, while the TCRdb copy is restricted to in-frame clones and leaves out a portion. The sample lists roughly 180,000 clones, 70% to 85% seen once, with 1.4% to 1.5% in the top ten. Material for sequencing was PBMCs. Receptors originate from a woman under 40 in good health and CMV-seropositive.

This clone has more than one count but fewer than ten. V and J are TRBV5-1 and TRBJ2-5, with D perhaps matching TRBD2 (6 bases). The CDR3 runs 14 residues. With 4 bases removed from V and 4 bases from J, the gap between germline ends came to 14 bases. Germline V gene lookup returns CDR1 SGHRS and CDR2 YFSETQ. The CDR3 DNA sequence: TGCGCCAGCAGCGCGGCCGGGGGTCCAGAGACCCAGTACTTC. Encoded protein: CASSAAGGPETQYF.

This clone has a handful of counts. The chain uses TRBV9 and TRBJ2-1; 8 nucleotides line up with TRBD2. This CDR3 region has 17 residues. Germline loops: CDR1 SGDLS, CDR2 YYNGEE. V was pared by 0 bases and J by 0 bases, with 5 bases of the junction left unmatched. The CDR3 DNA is TGTGCCAGCAGCGTAGATCCGGGAGGGAGCTCCTACAATGAGCAGTTCTTC. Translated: CASSVDPGGSSYNEQFF.

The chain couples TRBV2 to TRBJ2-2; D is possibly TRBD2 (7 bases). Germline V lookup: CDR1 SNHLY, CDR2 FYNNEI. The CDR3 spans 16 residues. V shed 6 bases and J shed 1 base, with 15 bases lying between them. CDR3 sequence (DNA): TGTGCCAGCAGGCCCGGACTAGGGGGGAACACCGGGGAGCTGTTTTTT. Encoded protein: CASRPGLGGNTGELFF.

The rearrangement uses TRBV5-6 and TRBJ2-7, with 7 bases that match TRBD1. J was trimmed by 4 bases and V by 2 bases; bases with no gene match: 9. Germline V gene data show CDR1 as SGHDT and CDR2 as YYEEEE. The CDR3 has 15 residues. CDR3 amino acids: CASSLLQGWGYEQYF. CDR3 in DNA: TGTGCCAGCAGCTTACTACAGGGGTGGGGGTACGAGCAGTACTTC. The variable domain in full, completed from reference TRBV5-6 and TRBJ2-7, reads DAGVTQSPTHLIKTRGQQVTLRCSPKSGHDTVSWYQQALGQGPQFIFQYYEEEERQRGNFPDRFSGHQFPNYSSELNVNALLLGDSALYLCASSLLQGWGYEQYFGPGTRLTVT.

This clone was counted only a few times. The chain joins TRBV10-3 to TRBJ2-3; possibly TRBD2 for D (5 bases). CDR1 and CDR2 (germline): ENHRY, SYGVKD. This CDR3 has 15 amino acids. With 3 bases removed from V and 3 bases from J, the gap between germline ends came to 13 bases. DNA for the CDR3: TGTGCCATCAGTGAAGTCGGGGAGCGGACAGATACGCAGTATTTT. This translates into CAISEVGERTDTQYF.

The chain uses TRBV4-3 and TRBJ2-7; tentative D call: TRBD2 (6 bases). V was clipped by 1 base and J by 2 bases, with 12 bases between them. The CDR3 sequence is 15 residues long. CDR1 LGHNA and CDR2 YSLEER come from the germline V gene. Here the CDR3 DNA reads TGCGCCAGCAGCCAAGGGGGAGGCGGCCCCTACGAGCAGTACTTC. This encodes CASSQGGGGPYEQYF.

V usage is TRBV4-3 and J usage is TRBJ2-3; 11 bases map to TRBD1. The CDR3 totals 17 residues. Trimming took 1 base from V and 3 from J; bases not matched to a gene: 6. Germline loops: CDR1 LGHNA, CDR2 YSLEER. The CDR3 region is CASSQAAGTGGTDTQYF. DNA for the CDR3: TGCGCCAGCAGCCAAGCGGCCGGGACAGGGGGGACAGATACGCAGTATTTT.

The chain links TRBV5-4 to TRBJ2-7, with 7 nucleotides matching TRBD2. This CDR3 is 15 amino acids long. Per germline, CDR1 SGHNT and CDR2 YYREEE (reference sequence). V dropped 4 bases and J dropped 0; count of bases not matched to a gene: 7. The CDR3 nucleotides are TGTGCCAGCAGCCACAGCGGGACCAGCTCCTACGAGCAGTACTTC. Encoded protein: CASSHSGTSSYEQYF. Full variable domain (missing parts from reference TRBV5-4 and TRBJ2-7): ETGVTQSPTHLIKTRGQQVTLRCSSQSGHNTVSWYQQALGQGPQFIFQYYREEENGRGNFPPRFSGLQFPNYSSELNVNALELDDSALYLCASSHSGTSSYEQYFGPGTRLTVT.

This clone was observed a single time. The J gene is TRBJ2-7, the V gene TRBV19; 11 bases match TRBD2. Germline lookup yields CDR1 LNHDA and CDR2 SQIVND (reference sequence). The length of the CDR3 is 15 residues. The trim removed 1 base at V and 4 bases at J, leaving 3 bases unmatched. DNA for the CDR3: TGTGCCAGTAGTATAGGACTAGCGGGGTGGTACGAGCAGTACTTC. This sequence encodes CASSIGLAGWYEQYF.

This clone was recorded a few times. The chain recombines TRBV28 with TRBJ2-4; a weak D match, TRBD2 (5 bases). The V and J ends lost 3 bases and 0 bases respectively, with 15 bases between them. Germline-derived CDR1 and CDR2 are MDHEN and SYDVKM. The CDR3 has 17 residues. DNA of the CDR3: TGTGCCAGCAGTTTCTTCGGACTGAAACTAGCCAAAAACATTCAGTACTTC. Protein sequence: CASSFFGLKLAKNIQYF.

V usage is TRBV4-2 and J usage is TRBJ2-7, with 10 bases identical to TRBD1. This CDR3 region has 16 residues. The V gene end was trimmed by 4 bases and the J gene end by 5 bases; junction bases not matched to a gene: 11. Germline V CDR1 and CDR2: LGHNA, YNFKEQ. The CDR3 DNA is TGTGCCAGCAGCCCGATTGCCCGACAGGGGGCCAACGAGCAGTACTTC. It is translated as CASSPIARQGANEQYF.

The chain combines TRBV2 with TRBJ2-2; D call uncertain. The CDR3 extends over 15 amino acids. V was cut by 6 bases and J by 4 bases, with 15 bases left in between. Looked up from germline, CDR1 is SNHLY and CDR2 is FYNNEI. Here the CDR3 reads CASRSDVASTGELFF. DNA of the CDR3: TGTGCCAGCAGGTCCGACGTAGCCAGCACCGGGGAGCTGTTTTTT.

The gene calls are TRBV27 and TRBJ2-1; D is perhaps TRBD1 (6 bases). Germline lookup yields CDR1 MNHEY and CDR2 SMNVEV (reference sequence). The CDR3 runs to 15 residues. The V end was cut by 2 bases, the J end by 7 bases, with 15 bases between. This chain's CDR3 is CASSLPPGVWNEQFF. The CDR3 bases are TGTGCCAGCAGTTTACCGCCAGGGGTCTGGAATGAGCAGTTCTTC.

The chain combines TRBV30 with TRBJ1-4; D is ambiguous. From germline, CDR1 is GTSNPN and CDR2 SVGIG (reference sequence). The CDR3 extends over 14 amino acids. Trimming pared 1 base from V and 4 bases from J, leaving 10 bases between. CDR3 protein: CAWSAQNFNEKLFF. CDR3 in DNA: TGTGCCTGGAGTGCACAGAACTTTAATGAAAAACTGTTTTTT. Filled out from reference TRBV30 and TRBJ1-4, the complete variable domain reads SQTIHQWPATLVQPVGSPLSLECTVEGTSNPNLYWYRQAAGRGLQLLFYSVGIGQISSEVPQNLSASRPQDRQFILSSKKLLLSDSGFYLCAWSAQNFNEKLFFGSGTQLSVL.

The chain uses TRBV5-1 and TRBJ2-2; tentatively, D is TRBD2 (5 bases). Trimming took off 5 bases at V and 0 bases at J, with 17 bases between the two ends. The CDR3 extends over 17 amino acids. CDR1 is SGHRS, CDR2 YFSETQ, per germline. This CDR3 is CASSPPQRRANTGELFF. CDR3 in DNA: TGCGCCAGCAGTCCCCCACAGCGGCGCGCGAACACCGGGGAGCTGTTTTTT.

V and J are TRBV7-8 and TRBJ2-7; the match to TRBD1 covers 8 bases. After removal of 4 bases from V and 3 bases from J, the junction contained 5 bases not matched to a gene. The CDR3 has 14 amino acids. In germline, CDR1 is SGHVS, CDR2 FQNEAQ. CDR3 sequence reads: CASSSNRGFYEQYF. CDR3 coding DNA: TGTGCCAGCAGCTCAAACAGGGGGTTCTACGAGCAGTACTTC.

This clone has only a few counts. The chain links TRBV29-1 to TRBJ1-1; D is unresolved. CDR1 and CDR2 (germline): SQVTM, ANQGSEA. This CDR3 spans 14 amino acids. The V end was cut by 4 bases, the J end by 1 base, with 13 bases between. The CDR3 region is CSVGVGGGNTEAFF. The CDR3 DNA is TGCAGCGTTGGTGTTGGAGGAGGGAACACTGAAGCTTTCTTT.

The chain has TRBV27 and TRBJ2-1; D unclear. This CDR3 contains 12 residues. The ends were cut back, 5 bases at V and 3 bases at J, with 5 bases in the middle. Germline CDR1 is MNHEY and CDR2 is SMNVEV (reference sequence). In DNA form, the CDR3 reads TGTGCCAGCAGTATTAACTACAATGAGCAGTTCTTC. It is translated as CASSINYNEQFF.

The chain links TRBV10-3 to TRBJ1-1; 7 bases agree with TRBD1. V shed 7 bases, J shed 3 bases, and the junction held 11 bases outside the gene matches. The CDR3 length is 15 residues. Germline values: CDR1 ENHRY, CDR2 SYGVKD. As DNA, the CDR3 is TGTGCCATCAATCTACAGGGGCGGAGGGACACTGAAGCTTTCTTT. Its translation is CAINLQGRRDTEAFF.

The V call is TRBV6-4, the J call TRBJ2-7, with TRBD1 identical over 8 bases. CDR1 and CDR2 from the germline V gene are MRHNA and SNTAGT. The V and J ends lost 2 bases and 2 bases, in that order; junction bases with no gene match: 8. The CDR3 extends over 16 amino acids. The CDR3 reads CASSDSSGGGPYEQYF. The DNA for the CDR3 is TGTGCCAGCAGTGACAGCTCAGGGGGCGGCCCCTACGAGCAGTACTTC.

For the CDR3, the DNA is TGCGCCAGCAGCCCGGGACTAGCGGGAGGGCCTCTTTACGAGCAGTACTTC. The encoded protein is CASSPGLAGGPLYEQYF. The rearrangement uses TRBV4-3 and TRBJ2-7; 16 bases align to TRBD2. J lost 4 bases, V lost 4 bases, and 7 bases had no gene match. This CDR3 is built from 17 residues. Per the germline V gene, CDR1 is LGHNA and CDR2 is YSLEER.

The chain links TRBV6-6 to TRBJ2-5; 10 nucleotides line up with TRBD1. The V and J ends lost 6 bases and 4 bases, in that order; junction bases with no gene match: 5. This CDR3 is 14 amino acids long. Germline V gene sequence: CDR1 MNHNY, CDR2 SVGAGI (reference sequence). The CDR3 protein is CASRPTGGVETQYF. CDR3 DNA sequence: TGTGCCAGCAGACCGACAGGGGGCGTAGAGACCCAGTACTTC.

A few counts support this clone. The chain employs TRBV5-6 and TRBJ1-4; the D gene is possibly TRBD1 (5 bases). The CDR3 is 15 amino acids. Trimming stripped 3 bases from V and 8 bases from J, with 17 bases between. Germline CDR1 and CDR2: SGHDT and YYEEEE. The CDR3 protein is CASSSGPTEGEKLFF. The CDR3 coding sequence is TGTGCCAGCAGCTCCGGGCCCACGGAGGGGGAAAAACTGTTTTTT.

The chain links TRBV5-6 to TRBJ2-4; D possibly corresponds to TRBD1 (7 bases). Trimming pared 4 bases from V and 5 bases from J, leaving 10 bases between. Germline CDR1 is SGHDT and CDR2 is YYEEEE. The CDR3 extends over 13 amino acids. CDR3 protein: CASSGGTENIQYF. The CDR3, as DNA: TGTGCCAGCAGCGGGGGGACAGAAAACATTCAGTACTTC. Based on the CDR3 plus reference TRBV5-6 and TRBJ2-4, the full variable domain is DAGVTQSPTHLIKTRGQQVTLRCSPKSGHDTVSWYQQALGQGPQFIFQYYEEEERQRGNFPDRFSGHQFPNYSSELNVNALLLGDSALYLCASSGGTENIQYFGAGTRLSVL.

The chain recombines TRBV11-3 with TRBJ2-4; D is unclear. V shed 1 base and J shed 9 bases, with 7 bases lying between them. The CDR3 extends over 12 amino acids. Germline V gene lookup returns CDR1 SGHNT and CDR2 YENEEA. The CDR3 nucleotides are TGTGCCAGCAGCTTAGGTAATTTCATTCAGTACTTC. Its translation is CASSLGNFIQYF.

In DNA, the CDR3 is TGTGCCAGCCTTCAGGGGCCGGGCAATCAGCCCCAGCATTTT. This codes for CASLQGPGNQPQHF. The V and J genes are TRBV6-1 and TRBJ1-5; possible D gene TRBD1, 6 bases. Germline V gives CDR1 MNHNS, CDR2 SASEGT. V gave up 8 bases and J gave up 2 bases, with 13 bases separating them. The CDR3 consists of 14 residues.